The TCR beta chain under discussion was sequenced for a study of cytomegalovirus exposure and HLA in healthy donors. Study-wide findings and caveats: Analysis performed later found under 20,000 TCR beta sequences associated with HLA alleles at 0.05 false discovery rate. Earlier results showed most TCR beta V segments being productive about 87% or about 30% of the time. In vitro assays verified that a few CMV-associated chains recognized CMV antigens specifically. Presence/absence analyses took donor sequencing depth as roughly uniform.

The length of the CDR3 is 14 residues. Germline assignment: CDR1 GTSNPN and CDR2 SVGIG (reference sequence). About this clone itself: Its antigen is not identified.

The PCR used 60 Vbeta and 13 Jbeta primers. Generated by immunoSEQ multiplex PCR, the TCRdb table keeps only in-frame clones and is missing some. This table holds approximately 180,000 clones, 80% to 90% found once. Sequencing used PBMCs. V gene TRBV30 combines with J gene TRBJ2-5; possibly TRBD2 for D (6 bases). Near its end, the DNA agrees better with TRBJ2-7, so the J call may be wrong. The TCR sequence derives from a girl between 5 and 17 years old in good health and CMV-seropositive. The CDR3 region is CAWIPAPSVSEQYF. CDR3 DNA: TGTGCCTGGATCCCGGCCCCTAGCGTATCCGAGCAGTACTTC.